Listed below are T cell receptor beta chains from one sample, sequenced in a study of blood T cell repertoires in COVID-19. The repertoire was sequenced with immunoSEQ multiplex PCR; TCRdb's copy has only in-frame clones and lacks some. Of approximately 220,000 clones in the sample, roughly 80% are singletons; the top ten hold 4% to 5%. Sequenced material: peripheral blood. These receptors originate from a woman in her seventies with acute or convalescent COVID-19. CDR3s include the opening cysteine and the closing phenylalanine or tryptophan. A D gene is named only where the DNA matches it firmly. Size values are once, few and many counts, or a class for expanded clones, and some rows have none.

CDR3aa | CDR3nt | abundance | j_gene | v_gene | d_gene
CASSLDRATNEKLFF | TGTGCCAGCAGTTTGGACAGGGCAACTAATGAAAAACTGTTTTTT | . | TRBJ1-4 | TRBV6-5 | TRBD1
CASSLEPGMTNTEAFF | TGCGCCAGCAGCTTGGAACCGGGGATGACTAACACTGAAGCTTTCTTT | . | TRBJ1-1 | TRBV5-1 | .
CASKSGANYGYTF | TGTGCCAGCAAATCGGGAGCTAACTATGGCTACACCTTC | . | TRBJ1-2 | TRBV27 | .
CASSLEAGGYEQYF | TGCGCCAGCAGCCTTGAGGCAGGGGGCTACGAGCAGTACTTC | . | TRBJ2-7 | TRBV5-1 | TRBD1
CASSLAVVGGQETQYF | TGTGCCAGCAGCTTAGCAGTTGTAGGGGGCCAAGAGACCCAGTACTTC | . | TRBJ2-5 | TRBV7-2 | .
CASSSGGPNTGELFF | TGTGCCAGCAGCTCAGGGGGGCCGAACACCGGGGAGCTGTTTTTT | . | TRBJ2-2 | TRBV7-8 | .
CATLLSGTGNQPQHF | TGCGCCACTTTATTATCCGGGACAGGGAATCAGCCCCAGCATTTT | once | TRBJ1-5 | TRBV10-2 | TRBD1
CASSSLGANNEKLFF | TGTGCCAGTAGTTCGTTGGGGGCGAACAATGAAAAACTGTTTTTT | . | TRBJ1-4 | TRBV19 | .
CASSVSGRGTEAFF | TGTGCCAGCAGTGTTAGCGGCCGAGGAACTGAAGCTTTCTTT | . | TRBJ1-1 | TRBV2 | .
CASSPRIGQGGAFF | TGTGCCAGCAGCCCGAGGATCGGACAGGGGGGGGCTTTCTTT | . | TRBJ1-1 | TRBV11-2 | TRBD1
CASSLWGGEGEKLFF | TGCGCCAGCAGCCTCTGGGGGGGTGAAGGTGAAAAACTGTTTTTT | . | TRBJ1-4 | TRBV5-1 | .
CASSQDGQGKNGETQYF | TGCGCCAGCAGCCAAGATGGACAGGGCAAAAACGGAGAGACCCAGTACTTC | . | TRBJ2-5 | TRBV4-1 | TRBD1
CASSLSVSTEAFF | TGTGCCAGCAGTTTATCCGTATCCACTGAAGCTTTCTTT | . | TRBJ1-1 | TRBV27 | .
CASSIKARRGGADTQYF | TGTGCCAGTAGTATTAAGGCGAGGCGGGGGGGAGCAGATACGCAGTATTTT | . | TRBJ2-3 | TRBV19 | TRBD2
CASSLGGAQANEKLFF | TGTGCCAGCAGTTTAGGGGGGGCGCAGGCTAATGAAAAACTGTTTTTT | . | TRBJ1-4 | TRBV28 | .
CASSVGTDRNTEAFF | TGCGCCAGCAGCGTTGGGACAGACCGGAACACTGAAGCTTTCTTT | . | TRBJ1-1 | TRBV5-1 | TRBD1
CASNFGLNQPQHF | TGTGCCAGCAATTTCGGGTTGAATCAGCCCCAGCATTTT | . | TRBJ1-5 | TRBV6-5 | .
CATSDSGTRYGYTF | TGTGCCACCAGTGATTCAGGCACCCGATATGGCTACACCTTC | . | TRBJ1-2 | TRBV24-1 | .
CASSYSKGPVRGAFF | TGTGCCAGCAGTTACTCGAAAGGACCCGTACGGGGAGCTTTCTTT | . | TRBJ1-1 | TRBV6-2/TRBV6-3 | .
CASSTRVYGNTIYF | TGTGCCAGCAGCACCAGGGTTTATGGAAACACCATATATTTT | . | TRBJ1-3 | TRBV28 | .
CASSVGQGMFTEAFF | TGTGCCAGCAGCGTAGGTCAGGGGATGTTCACTGAAGCTTTCTTT | . | TRBJ1-1 | TRBV9 | .
CASSGGQPQHF | TGTGCCAGCAGTGGAGGCCAGCCCCAGCATTTT | . | TRBJ1-5 | TRBV2 | .
CASSLGSAGSGNTIYF | TGTGCCAGCAGCTTAGGGTCGGCGGGGAGTGGAAACACCATATATTTT | . | TRBJ1-3 | TRBV7-6 | .
CASSRANYGYTF | TGTGCCAGCAGTCGTGCTAACTATGGCTACACCTTC | . | TRBJ1-2 | TRBV6-5 | .